The sequence of this T cell receptor (beta chain) was determined in a study of T cell responses to AZD1222 COVID-19 vaccine. Whole-study findings and limits: CD4 TCRs associated with vaccination spanned spike, dominating at 160-218 and 743-854. Of the AZD1222 recipients, only 5 to 7 were seropositive at baseline. Donors skewed white British and female; clonal diversity was possibly underestimated.

Points on this clone: Its antigen remains unidentified.

Method: immunoSEQ multiplex PCR; TCRdb's copy keeps in-frame clones and lacks some. The data contain 150,000 or so clones, about 90% of them singletons. This specimen consisted of peripheral blood, obtained on day 0 of AZD1222 vaccination. This clonotype was obtained from an adult in good health.

The DNA for the CDR3 is TGTGCCAGTAGTATGGGGGACAGACCAAGGGAAGAACAGCCCCAGCATTTT. It is translated as CASSMGDRPREEQPQHF. The chain has TRBV19 and TRBJ1-5; TRBD1 aligns across 7 bases. Germline values: CDR1 LNHDA, CDR2 SQIVND (reference sequence). The CDR3 totals 17 residues. V shed 3 bases and J 7 bases; nucleotides not matched to a gene: 15.